Below, 27 T cell receptor beta chains from the same sample are listed, as sequenced in a study of immune evolution from preneoplasia to lung adenocarcinoma. Sequencing was performed with immunoSEQ multiplex PCR; in TCRdb, only in-frame clones are kept and a portion is missing. Of around 20,000 clones listed, 70% to 85% were seen once; the top ten hold roughly 5.9%. The source material was FFPE invasive lung adenocarcinoma tissue. These receptors were obtained from a person in their sixties or seventies with lung adenocarcinoma.

This chain uses TRBV27 with TRBJ2-2; D might be TRBD2 (5 bases). Germline CDR1 MNHEY, CDR2 SMNVEV (reference sequence). Trimming stripped 3 bases from V and 4 bases from J, with 18 bases between. CDR3 length: 17 residues. In DNA form, the CDR3 reads TGTGCCAGCAGTTTTAAAGGGAGCCCACAACCCACCGGGGAGCTGTTTTTT. Its translation: CASSFKGSPQPTGELFF.

This chain joins TRBV30 and TRBJ2-2; 9 positions agree with TRBD2. The germline V gene encodes CDR1 GTSNPN and CDR2 SVGIG (reference sequence). J was trimmed by 3 bases and V by 5 bases; bases with no gene match: 10. The CDR3 totals 16 residues. Here the CDR3 DNA reads TGTGCCTGGGCGTTCCCGGGACTAGCATACACCGGGGAGCTGTTTTTT. Protein sequence: CAWAFPGLAYTGELFF.

The chain recombines TRBV25-1 with TRBJ1-4; tentative D call: TRBD1 (5 bases). The CDR3 length is 15 residues. Trimming stripped 6 bases from V and 12 bases from J, with 23 bases between. CDR1 is MGHDK and CDR2 is SYGVNS in the germline V gene. The CDR3 sequence: CASRQGEAPWTELFF. CDR3 sequence (DNA): TGTGCCAGCAGGCAGGGTGAGGCCCCCTGGACGGAACTGTTTTTT.

The chain recombines TRBV5-4 with TRBJ2-1; 8 bases fit TRBD2. The germline V gene has CDR1 SGHNT and CDR2 YYREEE (reference sequence). The trim removed 0 bases at V and 3 bases at J, leaving 2 bases unmatched. The CDR3 covers 15 residues. The CDR3 region has the DNA TGTGCCAGCAGCTTGGCTAGCGGGCGCTACAATGAGCAGTTCTTC. This codes for CASSLASGRYNEQFF.

Notes on this clone: Because it lacks the conserved phenylalanine or tryptophan at the end, this CDR3 is likely a read error. No DNA is shown, since the ends of the CDR3 on it are uncertain; the CDR3 is the one TCRdb lists. J is TRBJ2-7 and V is TRBV5-3; the DNA was not used to check the table's D call, TRBD1. TRBV5-3 is given ORF status, its function remaining uncertain. The CDR3 is 10 amino acids long, termini counted. CDR3 sequence reads: CARSLGQGRS.

Only a few counts were recorded for this clone. The chain carries TRBV2 and TRBJ1-4; 9 positions match TRBD1. With V trimmed by 7 bases and J by 7 bases, 13 bases remained unmatched. The CDR3 extends over 16 amino acids. Germline V gene sequence: CDR1 SNHLY, CDR2 FYNNEI. In nucleotides, the CDR3 is TGTGCCAGCAATAAAGGGACAGGGAGTTGGGCTGAAAAACTGTTTTTT. As protein: CASNKGTGSWAEKLFF.

This clone was picked up a small number of times. The V and J genes are TRBV5-1 and TRBJ2-1, with D perhaps TRBD2 (6 bases). The CDR3 consists of 15 residues. V was pared by 4 bases and J by 3 bases, with 14 bases between. CDR1 and CDR2 (germline): SGHRS, YFSETQ. CDR3 DNA: TGCGCCAGCAGCGGGGACTTGGCTAGCTACAATGAGCAGTTCTTC. Amino acids: CASSGDLASYNEQFF.

This clone appeared a few times. This sequence joins TRBV30 and TRBJ1-1, with 7 bases fitting TRBD1. Germline V CDR1 and CDR2: GTSNPN, SVGIG (reference sequence). The CDR3 sequence is 13 residues long. V lost 4 bases, J lost 1 base, and 3 bases stayed unmatched. The CDR3 DNA is TGTGCCTGGAAGGGACAGCCGAACACTGAAGCTTTCTTT. It encodes CAWKGQPNTEAFF.

This clone has more than one count but fewer than ten. This chain uses TRBV29-1 with TRBJ1-2, with unresolved D. The CDR3 has 13 residues. V lost 3 bases and J 1 base, leaving 9 bases between the germline ends. The germline V gene has CDR1 SQVTM and CDR2 ANQGSEA. The CDR3 loop reads CSVDEQDNYGYTF. Written as DNA, the CDR3 is TGCAGCGTTGATGAGCAGGATAACTATGGCTACACCTTC.

The rearrangement uses TRBV28 and TRBJ2-7; D not resolved. Looked up from germline, CDR1 is MDHEN and CDR2 is SYDVKM. Trimming removed 7 bases at V and 7 bases at J, with 11 bases between. The CDR3 is 11 residues long. The CDR3 DNA is TGTGCCAGCACCTACCTTGGGGAGCAGTACTTC. Protein: CASTYLGEQYF. Filled out from reference TRBV28 and TRBJ2-7, the complete variable domain reads DVKVTQSSRYLVKRTGEKVFLECVQDMDHENMFWYRQDPGLGLRLIYFSYDVKMKEKGDIPEGYSVSREKKERFSLILESASTNQTSMYLCASTYLGEQYFGPGTRLTVT.

The CDR3 loop is CASSSERGSDTGELFF. Written as DNA, the CDR3 is TGTGCCAGCAGCTCGGAGCGTGGTTCGGACACCGGGGAGCTGTTTTTT. The rearrangement links TRBV7-9 to TRBJ2-2; D gene uncertain. Germline values: CDR1 SEHNR, CDR2 FQNEAQ (reference sequence). This CDR3 contains 16 residues. V lost 4 bases and J lost 3, with 15 bases in between.

The J gene is TRBJ2-1, the V gene TRBV10-1; 7 nucleotides match TRBD1. Germline V gives CDR1 WNHNN, CDR2 SYGVQD (reference sequence). V lost 3 bases and J lost 7; bases outside the gene matches: 3. CDR3 length equals 13 residues. The CDR3 sequence is CASSERGQNEQFF. CDR3 DNA: TGCGCCAGCAGTGAAAGGGGGCAGAATGAGCAGTTCTTC.

This clone has only a few counts. The genes are TRBV30 and TRBJ1-2; 8 bases agree with TRBD1. The CDR3 loop spans 13 amino acids. Germline CDR1 GTSNPN, CDR2 SVGIG (reference sequence). Trimming took 2 bases from V and 5 from J; bases not matched to a gene: 4. CDR3: CAWSHDRGYGYTF. The CDR3 DNA reads as TGTGCCTGGAGTCACGACAGGGGATATGGCTACACCTTC.

J is TRBJ2-7 and V is TRBV27, with D possibly being TRBD1 or TRBD2 (7 bases each). V lost 6 bases to trimming and J lost 4 bases, with 10 bases between them. Germline V lookup: CDR1 MNHEY, CDR2 SMNVEV (reference sequence). The CDR3 runs 12 residues. The CDR3 nucleotides read TGTGCCAGCAGGCAGGGGGGGTACGAGCAGTACTTC. It specifies CASRQGGYEQYF.

The gene calls are TRBV7-2 and TRBJ2-5; TRBD2 matches at 11 bases. This CDR3 region has 17 residues. The germline CDR1 and CDR2 sequences are SGHTA and FQGNSA. J lost 3 bases, V lost 6 bases, and 12 bases had no gene match. This CDR3 is CASRRGLTSGDKETQYF. CDR3 nucleotide sequence: TGTGCCAGCAGGCGGGGCCTGACTAGCGGGGATAAAGAGACCCAGTACTTC.

There are a few counts of this clone. The CDR3 bases are TGCGCCAGCAGCTTGGGTCCAGCGGGGGGTTGGGGTGAAGATACGCAGTATTTT. Protein sequence: CASSLGPAGGWGEDTQYF. This rearrangement joins TRBV5-1 to TRBJ2-3; 9 bases match TRBD2. This CDR3 is built from 18 residues. Germline V gives CDR1 SGHRS, CDR2 YFSETQ. V lost 0 bases, J lost 5 bases, and 13 bases stayed unmatched.

The chain is built from TRBV6-4 and TRBJ2-3; weak D call: TRBD1 (6 bases). The CDR3 loop spans 15 amino acids. Germline lookup yields CDR1 MRHNA and CDR2 SNTAGT. Deletions cut 2 bases from V and 1 base from J, with 10 bases between. For the CDR3, the DNA is TGTGCCAGCAGTGACGACAAGGGGGGCACAGATACGCAGTATTTT. Protein product: CASSDDKGGTDTQYF.

CDR3 sequence (DNA): TGTGCCAGCAGCCCCCGTCGGGGGGCGGAAGATGAGCAGTTCTTC. Translated, it gives CASSPRRGAEDEQFF. The chain links TRBV7-2 to TRBJ2-1; perhaps TRBD2 as D (7 bases). The germline gives CDR1 SGHTA, CDR2 FQGNSA. CDR3 length equals 15 residues. The ends were cut back, 5 bases at V and 8 bases at J, with 19 bases in the middle. Combining the CDR3 with reference TRBV7-2 and TRBJ2-1 gives the whole variable domain GAGVSQSPSNKVTEKGKDVELRCDPISGHTALYWYRQSLGQGLEFLIYFQGNSAPDKSGLPSDRFSAERTGGSVSTLTIQRTQQEDSAVYLCASSPRRGAEDEQFFGPGTRLTVL.

The CDR3 region has the DNA TGTGCCAGCAGTTACACCCTGCGGGGGGGCGAGCAGTACTTC. This sequence encodes CASSYTLRGGEQYF. The genes are TRBV6-5 and TRBJ2-7, with TRBD2 identical over 9 bases. V gave up 2 bases and J gave up 6 bases; unmatched junction bases: 5. CDR1 is MNHEY and CDR2 is SVGAGI in the germline V gene. This CDR3 comprises 14 residues.

J is TRBJ1-1 and V is TRBV7-8; tentative D call: TRBD1 (6 bases). Trimming removed 7 bases from V and 4 bases from J, with 19 bases in between. Germline V gene data show CDR1 as SGHVS and CDR2 as FQNEAQ. This CDR3 is 15 amino acids long. The CDR3 protein is CASTLTTGWGTEAFF. CDR3 bases: TGTGCCAGCACCCTAACTACAGGGTGGGGCACTGAAGCTTTCTTT.

The CDR3 loop is CASSVSGSGETQYF. The CDR3 region has the DNA TGTGCCAGCAGCGTTAGCGGGAGTGGGGAGACCCAGTACTTC. The chain couples TRBV11-3 to TRBJ2-5, with TRBD2 matching over 9 bases. CDR3 size: 14 residues. The V gene end was trimmed by 5 bases and the J gene end by 5 bases; junction bases not matched to a gene: 6. The germline gives CDR1 SGHNT, CDR2 YENEEA.

This clone appeared a single time. The chain combines TRBV27 with TRBJ2-3, with D tentatively TRBD2 (6 bases). The CDR3 contains 12 residues. V gave up 2 bases and J gave up 15 bases, with 15 bases separating them. From germline, CDR1 is MNHEY and CDR2 SMNVEV (reference sequence). The CDR3 DNA reads as TGTGCCAGCAGTTTAGCGGGATTTCTGTTATATTTT. Amino acids: CASSLAGFLLYF.

J is TRBJ2-7 and V is TRBV28; tentatively, D is TRBD1 (5 bases). V lost 2 bases and J 0 bases, leaving 11 bases between the germline ends. Germline CDR1 reads MDHEN; CDR2 reads SYDVKM. There are 15 residues in the CDR3. CDR3 protein: CASSLVDTSSYEQYF. In nucleotides, the CDR3 is TGTGCCAGCAGTTTAGTGGACACCAGCTCCTACGAGCAGTACTTC.

The chain couples TRBV7-2 to TRBJ1-5; no definite D call. Germline loops: CDR1 SGHTA, CDR2 FQGNSA. V was cut by 5 bases and J by 6 bases, with 8 bases left in between. The CDR3 is made up of 12 amino acids. The CDR3 nucleotides are TGTGCCAGCAGCCGACCGGGTCAGCCCCAGCATTTT. Translated: CASSRPGQPQHF.

This clone was counted once. This chain joins TRBV7-2 and TRBJ2-5; D call uncertain. The CDR3 runs 12 residues. The germline V and J ends were trimmed by 5 bases and 5 bases, with 9 bases remaining between them. The germline V gene has CDR1 SGHTA and CDR2 FQGNSA. As DNA, the CDR3 is TGTGCCAGCAGCCTCCAGAGCGAGACCCAGTACTTC. Translation: CASSLQSETQYF.

V and J are TRBV28 and TRBJ1-2; a possible D gene is TRBD1 (6 bases). Germline V gives CDR1 MDHEN, CDR2 SYDVKM. There are 13 residues in the CDR3. Trimming pared 7 bases from V and 2 bases from J, leaving 11 bases between. DNA of the CDR3: TGTGCCAGCACCCCTGGACAGAACTATGGCTACACCTTC. Translation gives CASTPGQNYGYTF.

The chain employs TRBV9 and TRBJ2-1; tentatively, D is TRBD1 or TRBD2 (6 bases each). CDR3 length: 16 residues. The V end was cut by 0 bases, the J end by 12 bases, with 22 bases between. The germline gives CDR1 SGDLS, CDR2 YYNGEE. The CDR3 nucleotides read TGTGCCAGCAGCGTAGCTCGGGGGACAAACCTAGGGGTGCAGTTCTTC. Protein product: CASSVARGTNLGVQFF.